The following is a TCR beta chain sequence with its context. The antigen is not known. Trimming took off 6 bases at V and 8 bases at J, with 17 bases between the two ends. This CDR3 is built from 14 residues. Germline V CDR1 and CDR2: MNHEY, SVGAGI. Measured with immunoSEQ multiplex PCR; TCRdb has only the in-frame clones, and not every one. The repertoire has 45,000 or so clones, roughly nine tenths of them found once; the top ten carry over 9.5%. These data originate in a study of T cells in localized non-small cell lung cancer. Findings and caveats of the study: In adjacent lung appeared a median approximately 61 of the top 100 tumor clones.

The specimen was PBMCs, collected before any cancer treatment. The sequence came from a woman aged 40 to 75 with stage II lung adenocarcinoma. The V call is TRBV6-5, the J call TRBJ2-1, with D possibly being TRBD1 (5 bases). CDR3 amino acids: CASSLGRPQDEQFF. The CDR3 nucleotides read TGTGCCAGCAGCCTAGGACGACCACAGGATGAGCAGTTCTTC.